The rows below give T cell receptor beta chains drawn from one sample of a study of T-cell memory formation after mild COVID-19. In TCRdb, the 5' RACE reads were re-called with MiXCR into one record per CDR3 protein. The sample has about 440,000 distinct CDR3 sequences; 20% are singletons. The sequencing sample was made of PBMCs or a T cell subset sorted from them (not recorded which). These receptors all come from an adult woman who had mild COVID-19 (a few samples of this study predate the infection). Cell type and time point are not known. The CDR3 runs from the conserved cysteine through the conserved F or W. The order of the fields is clone size, J gene, V gene, D gene, CDR3 protein, CDR3 DNA. D genes are given only for firm matches. Rows may omit the clone size; those that give it use once, few, many or a size class.

>.|TRBJ2-2|TRBV3-1|TRBD1
CASSPDRGSNTGELFF
TGTGCCAGCAGCCCGGACAGGGGGTCGAACACCGGGGAGCTGTTTTTT
>.|TRBJ2-2|TRBV19|.
CASSIFRTGELFF
TGTGCCAGTAGTATTTTCCGTACCGGGGAGCTGTTTTTT
>few|TRBJ2-2|TRBV9|.
CASSVSLAGELFF
TGTGCCAGCAGCGTCTCGTTAGCCGGGGAGCTGTTTTTT
>few|TRBJ2-5|TRBV9|TRBD1
CASSISRTGGRRETQYF
TGTGCCAGCAGCATTAGCCGGACAGGGGGCCGTAGGGAGACCCAGTACTTC
>.|TRBJ2-1|TRBV12-3/TRBV12-4|TRBD1
CASSLGTGGEQFF
TGTGCCAGCAGTTTAGGGACAGGAGGTGAGCAGTTCTTC
>once|TRBJ2-1|TRBV9|TRBD1
CASSVAGQAYNEQFF
TGTGCCAGCAGCGTCGCGGGACAGGCCTACAATGAGCAGTTCTTC
>.|TRBJ1-2|TRBV6-5|.
CASSYSRSNYGYTF
TGTGCCAGCAGTTACTCTCGGTCTAACTATGGCTACACCTTC
>few|TRBJ2-3|TRBV7-9|.
CASSSPSSDTQYF
TGTGCCAGCAGCAGCCCTAGTTCAGATACGCAGTATTTT
>many|TRBJ1-1|TRBV9|.
CASSLLQGAEAFF
TGTGCCAGCAGCCTCCTTCAGGGCGCTGAAGCTTTCTTT
>few|TRBJ2-1|TRBV7-3|TRBD2
CASSLMSSGYNEQFF
TGTGCCAGCAGCTTAATGTCTAGCGGCTACAATGAGCAGTTCTTC
>few|TRBJ2-5|TRBV4-1|TRBD1
CASSQAPGQGDQETQYF
TGCGCCAGCAGCCAAGCACCGGGACAGGGGGACCAAGAGACCCAGTACTTC
>many|TRBJ2-5|TRBV5-4|.
CASKERAVQETQYF
TGTGCCAGCAAAGAGAGGGCGGTGCAAGAGACCCAGTACTTC
>.|TRBJ1-6|TRBV18|.
CASSPRNSPLHF
TGTGCCAGCTCACCTCGAAATTCACCCCTCCACTTT
>few|TRBJ1-1|TRBV7-2|.
CASSLEQRTEAFF
TGTGCCAGCAGCTTAGAACAGCGAACTGAAGCTTTCTTT
>few|TRBJ1-6|TRBV2|.
CASSEGSLTLHF
TGTGCCAGCAGTGAGGGTTCCCTCACCCTCCACTTT
>.|TRBJ2-1|TRBV5-1|TRBD2
CASSLLREGPYEQFF
TGCGCCAGCAGCTTGTTGCGGGAGGGCCCCTATGAGCAGTTCTTC
>few|TRBJ2-1|TRBV12-3/TRBV12-4|.
CASSLTGSEQFF
TGTGCCAGCAGTTTAACAGGGAGTGAGCAGTTCTTC
>few|TRBJ2-1|TRBV18|TRBD1
CASSLRKQGALPPVKRDEQFF
TGTGCCAGCTCACTCCGCAAGCAGGGGGCTTTACCGCCTGTAAAACGGGATGAGCAGTTCTTC
>few|TRBJ2-7|TRBV5-1|.
CASSLPGTNIEQYF
TGCGCCAGCAGCCTACCCGGGACAAATATCGAGCAGTACTTC
>.|TRBJ1-1|TRBV6-2/TRBV6-3|.
CASSPPVREAFF
TGTGCCAGCAGCCCACCCGTCCGTGAAGCTTTCTTT
>few|TRBJ1-2|TRBV12-3/TRBV12-4|.
CASSSSIRGELYGYTF
TGTGCCAGCAGTTCCTCGATTCGGGGAGAACTCTATGGCTACACCTTC
>.|TRBJ2-3|TRBV6-6|TRBD2
CASRPQTSGASDTQYF
TGTGCCAGCAGGCCGCAGACTAGCGGGGCTTCAGATACGCAGTATTTT
>.|TRBJ2-1|TRBV6-5|.
CASREGPYNEQFF
TGTGCCAGCAGAGAGGGGCCCTACAATGAGCAGTTCTTC
>many|TRBJ1-1|TRBV7-2|TRBD1
CASSLAGTANTEAFF
TGTGCCAGCAGCTTAGCCGGGACAGCGAACACTGAAGCTTTCTTT
>.|TRBJ1-5|TRBV24-1|TRBD1
CATSGTGGSQPQHF
TGTGCCACCAGTGGGACAGGGGGCTCTCAGCCCCAGCATTTT
>.|TRBJ1-1|TRBV12-3/TRBV12-4|.
CASISGGDRNTEAFF
TGTGCCAGCATCTCGGGTGGCGATCGGAACACTGAAGCTTTCTTT
>few|TRBJ2-1|TRBV20-1|.
CSARVPGVDSYNEQFF
TGCAGTGCTAGGGTCCCAGGGGTCGACTCCTACAATGAGCAGTTCTTC
>.|TRBJ1-1|TRBV20-1|TRBD1
CSAEDREDEAFF
TGCAGTGCTGAGGACAGGGAGGATGAAGCTTTCTTT
>few|TRBJ1-2|TRBV3-2|.
CASSHRGGGQRGSGYTF
TGTGCCAGCAGCCATCGGGGGGGCGGACAAAGAGGCTCTGGCTACACCTTC
>.|TRBJ1-2|TRBV20-1|.
CSATGDTNYGYTF
TGCAGTGCTACGGGGGATACAAACTATGGCTACACCTTC
>.|TRBJ2-7|TRBV5-1|TRBD2
CASSLSSGRGYEQYF
TGCGCCAGCAGCCTGTCTAGCGGGAGAGGATACGAGCAGTACTTC
>.|TRBJ2-1|TRBV3-1|.
CASSQDEGGSYNEQFF
TGTGCCAGCAGCCAAGATGAGGGGGGCTCCTACAATGAGCAGTTCTTC
>few|TRBJ2-7|TRBV30|TRBD2
CAFSGGADYEQYF
TGTGCCTTTAGCGGGGGGGCCGACTACGAGCAGTACTTC
>.|TRBJ2-7|TRBV3-1|TRBD2
CASSHRLAGSEQYF
TGTGCCAGCAGCCACAGACTAGCGGGGAGCGAGCAGTACTTC
>.|TRBJ1-2|TRBV4-1|.
CASSPGRANYGYTF
TGCGCCAGCAGCCCCGGGAGAGCTAACTATGGCTACACCTTC
>few|TRBJ1-5|TRBV6-1|.
CASSERENQPQHF
TGTGCCAGCAGTGAAAGGGAAAATCAGCCCCAGCATTTT
>few|TRBJ2-7|TRBV4-2|TRBD1
CASSRRTGGAVYEQYF
TGTGCCAGCAGCCGTAGGACAGGGGGCGCGGTGTACGAGCAGTACTTC
>few|TRBJ2-1|TRBV18|TRBD2
CASSPEAGGLGEQFF
TGTGCCAGCTCACCAGAAGCGGGAGGGCTTGGTGAGCAGTTCTTC
>.|TRBJ1-2|TRBV5-1|.
CASSDVNYGYTF
TGCGCCAGCTCGGATGTTAACTATGGCTACACCTTC
>many|TRBJ2-2|TRBV12-3/TRBV12-4|TRBD2
CASILGLAGPGELFF
TGTGCCAGCATCCTTGGACTAGCGGGGCCCGGGGAGCTGTTTTTT